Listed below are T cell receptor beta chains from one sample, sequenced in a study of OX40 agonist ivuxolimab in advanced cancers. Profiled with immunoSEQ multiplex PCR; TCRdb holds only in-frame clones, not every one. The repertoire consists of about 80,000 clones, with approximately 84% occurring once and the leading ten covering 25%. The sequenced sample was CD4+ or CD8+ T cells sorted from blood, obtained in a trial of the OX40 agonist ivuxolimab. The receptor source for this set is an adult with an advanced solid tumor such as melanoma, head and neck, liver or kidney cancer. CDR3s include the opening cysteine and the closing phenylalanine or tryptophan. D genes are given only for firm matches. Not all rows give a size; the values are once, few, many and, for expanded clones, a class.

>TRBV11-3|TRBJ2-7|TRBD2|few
CASSLTGLAGGEQYF
TGTGCCAGCAGCTTAACCGGACTAGCGGGAGGCGAGCAGTACTTC
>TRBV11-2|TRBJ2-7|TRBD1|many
CASSSDYRGPYEQYF
TGTGCCAGCAGCTCAGACTACAGGGGGCCCTACGAGCAGTACTTC
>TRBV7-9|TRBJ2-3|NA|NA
CASSFGEDAMQYF
TGTGCCAGCAGCTTTGGGGAGGACGCGATGCAGTATTTT
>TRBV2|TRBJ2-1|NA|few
CASSEQAGGEQFF
TGTGCCAGCAGTGAGCAGGCTGGGGGTGAGCAGTTCTTC
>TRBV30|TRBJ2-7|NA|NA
CAWNKGQTYEQYF
TGTGCCTGGAACAAAGGACAGACATACGAGCAGTACTTC
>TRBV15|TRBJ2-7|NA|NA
CATSRDRGTFEERYF
TGTGCCACCAGCAGAGATAGGGGCACCTTCGAGGAGCGGTACTTC
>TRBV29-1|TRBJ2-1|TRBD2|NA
CSAVGLAGPNEQFF
TGCAGCGCGGTCGGTTTAGCGGGGCCCAATGAGCAGTTCTTC
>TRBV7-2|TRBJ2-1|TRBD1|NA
CASSWGTGGLAEQFF
TGTGCCAGCAGCTGGGGGACAGGGGGCCTCGCTGAGCAGTTCTTC
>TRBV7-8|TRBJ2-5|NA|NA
CASSLAGNTQYF
TGTGCCAGCAGCTTAGCAGGGAATACCCAGTACTTC
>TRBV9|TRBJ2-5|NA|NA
CASSVVLGERETQYF
TGTGCCAGCAGCGTAGTCCTTGGGGAGAGAGAGACCCAGTACTTC
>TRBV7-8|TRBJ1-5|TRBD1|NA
CASSLFPGGPADQPQHF
TGTGCCAGCAGCTTGTTCCCAGGGGGGCCTGCGGATCAGCCCCAGCATTTT
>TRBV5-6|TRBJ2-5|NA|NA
CASSRKGAGKETQYF
TGTGCCAGCAGCCGCAAAGGGGCAGGGAAAGAGACCCAGTACTTC
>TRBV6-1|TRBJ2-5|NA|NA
CASRAGETQYF
TGTGCCAGCAGGGCGGGGGAGACCCAGTACTTC
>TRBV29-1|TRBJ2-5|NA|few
CSAAQGPETQYF
TGCAGCGCCGCACAGGGTCCAGAGACCCAGTACTTC
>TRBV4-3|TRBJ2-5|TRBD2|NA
CASSQDWVAGGKETQYF
TGCGCCAGCAGCCAAGATTGGGTAGCGGGGGGGAAAGAGACCCAGTACTTC
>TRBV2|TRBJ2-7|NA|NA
CASRTTSSYEQYF
TGTGCCAGCAGAACGACCAGCTCCTACGAGCAGTACTTC
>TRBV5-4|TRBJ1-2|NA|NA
CASSLDRGSNTF
TGTGCCAGCAGCTTGGATAGAGGGAGCAACACCTTC
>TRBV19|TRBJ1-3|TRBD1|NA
CASTNTGTGVGNTIYF
TGTGCCAGTACCAATACCGGGACAGGGGTTGGAAACACCATATATTTT
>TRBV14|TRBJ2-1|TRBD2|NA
CASSQDWGGFNEQFF
TGTGCCAGCAGCCAAGATTGGGGGGGGTTTAATGAGCAGTTCTTC
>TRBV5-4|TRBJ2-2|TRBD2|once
CASSSPSGRDTGELFF
TGTGCCAGCAGCTCACCTAGCGGGAGGGACACCGGGGAGCTGTTTTTT
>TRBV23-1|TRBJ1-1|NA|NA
CASTLGTANTEAFF
TGCGCCAGCACCCTGGGGACGGCGAACACTGAAGCTTTCTTT
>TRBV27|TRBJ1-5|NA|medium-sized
CASSFAQDNQPQHF
TGTGCCAGCAGTTTCGCACAGGACAATCAGCCCCAGCATTTT
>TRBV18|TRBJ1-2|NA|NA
CASSPRQDMDNYGYTF
TGTGCCAGCTCACCACGACAGGATATGGATAACTATGGCTACACCTTC
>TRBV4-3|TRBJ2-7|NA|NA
CASSQDTLSLSYEQYF
TGCGCCAGCAGCCAAGATACCCTGAGTCTTTCCTACGAGCAGTACTTC
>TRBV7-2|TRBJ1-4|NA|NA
CASSLRIVTGPGEKLFF
TGTGCCAGCAGCTTACGAATTGTTACAGGGCCGGGAGAAAAACTGTTTTTT
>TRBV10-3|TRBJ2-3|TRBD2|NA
CAISDSLTSGVSDTQYF
TGTGCCATCAGTGATAGCTTGACTAGCGGTGTGTCAGATACGCAGTATTTT
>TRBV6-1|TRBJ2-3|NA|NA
CASSDNNHSTDTQYF
TGTGCCAGCAGCGATAATAACCATAGCACAGATACGCAGTATTTT
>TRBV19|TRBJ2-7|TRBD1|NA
CASSIGNRGEQYF
TGTGCCAGTAGTATCGGCAACAGGGGCGAGCAGTACTTC
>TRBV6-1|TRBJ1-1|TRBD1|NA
CASSVPGQGVAEAFF
TGTGCCAGCAGTGTCCCGGGACAGGGGGTCGCTGAAGCTTTCTTT
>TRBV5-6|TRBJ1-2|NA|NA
CASSTGTTYGYTF
TGTGCCAGCAGCACTGGGACCACCTATGGCTACACCTTC
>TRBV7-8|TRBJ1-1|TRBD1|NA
CASSFGQELNTEAFF
TGTGCCAGCAGCTTTGGACAGGAGTTGAACACTGAAGCTTTCTTT
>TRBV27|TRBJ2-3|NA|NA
CASSLSEGGRGDTQYF
TGTGCCAGCAGTTTATCGGAGGGGGGCCGGGGCGATACGCAGTATTTT
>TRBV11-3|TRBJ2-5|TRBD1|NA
CASSPDGTGDQETQYF
TGTGCCAGCAGCCCGGACGGGACAGGGGATCAGGAGACCCAGTACTTC
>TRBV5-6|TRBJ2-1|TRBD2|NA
CASSLPVAGVSYEQFF
TGTGCCAGCAGTTTGCCGGTAGCGGGAGTTTCATATGAGCAGTTCTTC
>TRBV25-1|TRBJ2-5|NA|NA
CASRRGAAETQYF
TGTGCCAGCAGGAGGGGGGCGGCGGAGACCCAGTACTTC
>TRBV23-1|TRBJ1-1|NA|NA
CASSQSNRMNTEAFF
TGCGCCAGCAGTCAATCTAATCGGATGAACACTGAAGCTTTCTTT
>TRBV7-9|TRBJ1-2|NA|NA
CASSFPGQVNYGYTF
TGTGCCAGCAGCTTCCCGGGACAAGTTAACTATGGCTACACCTTC
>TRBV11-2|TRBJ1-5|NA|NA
CASSSFNQPQHF
TGTGCCAGCAGCTCCTTCAATCAGCCCCAGCATTTT
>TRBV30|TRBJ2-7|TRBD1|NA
CAWRRQGLGEQYF
TGTGCCTGGAGGAGACAGGGTCTCGGCGAGCAGTACTTC
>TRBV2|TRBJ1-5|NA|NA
CASSARTARVYSNQPQHF
TGTGCCAGCAGTGCCCGGACAGCAAGAGTTTATAGCAATCAGCCCCAGCATTTT
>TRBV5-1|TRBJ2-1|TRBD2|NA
CASSLGLADVVDEQFF
TGCGCCAGCAGCCTAGGACTAGCCGACGTAGTAGATGAGCAGTTCTTC
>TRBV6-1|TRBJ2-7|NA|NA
CASSPRDEQYF
TGTGCCAGCAGTCCCAGGGACGAGCAGTACTTC
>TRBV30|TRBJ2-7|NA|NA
CAWSGSGAAYEQYF
TGTGCCTGGAGTGGATCCGGCGCCGCCTACGAGCAGTACTTC
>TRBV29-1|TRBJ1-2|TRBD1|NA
CSVGKWDRASGGYTF
TGCAGCGTTGGAAAATGGGACAGGGCCTCCGGGGGCTACACCTTC
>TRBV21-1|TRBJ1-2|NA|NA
CASSKVANRTYYGYTF
TGTGCCAGCAGCAAAGTAGCGAACAGGACCTACTATGGCTACACCTTC
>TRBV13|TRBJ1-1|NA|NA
CASSLLENTEAFF
TGTGCCAGCAGCTTATTGGAGAACACTGAAGCTTTCTTT
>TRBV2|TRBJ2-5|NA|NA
CASSGTYLQETQYF
TGTGCCAGCAGCGGGACATACCTCCAAGAGACCCAGTACTTC
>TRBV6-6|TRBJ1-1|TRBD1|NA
CASSYLTGSVNTEAFF
TGTGCCAGCAGTTACTTGACAGGGTCCGTGAACACTGAAGCTTTCTTT